The rows below give T cell receptor beta chains drawn from one sample of a study of cytomegalovirus exposure and HLA in healthy donors. TCRdb's copy holds only in-frame clones and misses some; the assay was immunoSEQ multiplex PCR. This listing includes approximately 60,000 clones. The sequenced material came from PBMCs. All receptors derive from a man aged 25-45 years in good health and CMV-seropositive. CDR3s include the opening cysteine and the closing phenylalanine or tryptophan. A D gene is named only where the DNA matches it firmly.

>TRBJ2-5|TRBV9|TRBD2
CASSVGASGSRETQYF
TGTGCCAGCAGCGTAGGAGCTAGCGGGAGCCGGGAGACCCAGTACTTC
>TRBJ1-2|TRBV29-1|TRBD1
CSVRTGGNYGYTF
TGCAGCGTTCGGACAGGGGGGAACTATGGCTACACCTTC
>TRBJ1-2|TRBV11-3|TRBD1
CASGDRNYGYTF
TGTGCCAGCGGGGACAGGAACTATGGCTACACCTTC
>TRBJ1-2|TRBV2|.
CASSPPAGVGYGYTF
TGTGCCAGCAGTCCCCCGGCAGGGGTGGGCTATGGCTACACCTTC
>TRBJ1-1|TRBV7-9|.
CASSHDRRDENTEAFF
TGTGCCAGCAGCCACGACCGACGGGATGAGAACACTGAAGCTTTCTTT
>TRBJ1-1|TRBV25-1|TRBD1
CASSQTGGSHTEAFF
TGTGCCAGCAGTCAGACAGGGGGCTCGCACACTGAAGCTTTCTTT
>TRBJ2-7|TRBV27|TRBD2
CASSFNRGAYEQYF
TGTGCCAGCAGTTTTAATCGGGGGGCCTACGAGCAGTACTTC
>TRBJ2-1|TRBV5-8|TRBD2
CASSWRRAGGGGWNEQFF
TGTGCCAGCAGCTGGCGTCGAGCGGGAGGGGGAGGATGGAATGAGCAGTTCTTC
>TRBJ1-1|TRBV7-9|.
CASSLARGIAEDFF
TGTGCCAGCAGCTTAGCGCGAGGGATTGCTGAAGATTTCTTT
>TRBJ1-4|TRBV30|.
CAWSSGRGKLFF
TGTGCCTGGAGTAGTGGGAGAGGAAAACTGTTTTTT
>TRBJ2-2|TRBV5-1|.
CASSLGGSRVTGELFF
TGCGCCAGCAGCTTGGGTGGGAGTCGTGTCACCGGGGAGCTGTTTTTT
>TRBJ1-3|TRBV13|.
CASSLGPGGGGNTIYF
TGTGCCAGCAGCTTAGGACCGGGGGGAGGTGGAAACACCATATATTTT
>TRBJ1-2|TRBV10-3|TRBD1
CAISDPGGPLYGYTF
TGTGCCATCAGCGACCCAGGGGGCCCACTCTATGGCTACACCTTC
>TRBJ2-3|TRBV29-1|TRBD1
CSASGGESNTQYF
TGCAGCGCCTCAGGGGGCGAGTCCAATACGCAGTATTTT
>TRBJ1-4|TRBV7-2|TRBD1
CASSPGGLREKLFF
TGTGCCAGCAGTCCAGGGGGCCTACGGGAAAAACTGTTTTTT